This T cell receptor (beta chain) derives from a study of T cell responses to AZD1222 COVID-19 vaccine. Data came from immunoSEQ multiplex PCR; TCRdb stores just in-frame clones and leaves some out. This repertoire shows 100,000 to 150,000 clones, 75% to 90% found once; its top ten account for around 4.4%. Germline V gene lookup returns CDR1 LNHDA and CDR2 SQIVND (reference sequence). The V gene lost 5 bases and the J gene lost 3 bases, with 8 bases spanning the gap. There are 13 residues in the CDR3. The chain combines TRBV19 with TRBJ1-5; D remains ambiguous. The starting material was peripheral blood, obtained 28 days after the second AZD1222 dose. This receptor was taken from an adult who received the AZD1222 COVID-19 vaccine. The CDR3 region has the DNA TGTGCCAGTAGTGGGTCAGTCAATCAGCCCCAGCATTTT. Its protein product is CASSGSVNQPQHF.